The rows below give T cell receptor beta chains drawn from one sample of a study of cytotoxic CD8 clonotypes in ibrutinib-treated CLL. Libraries were prepared by immunoSEQ multiplex PCR; TCRdb keeps only in-frame clonotypes and omits some of them. This sample yields 150,000 to 200,000 clones, of which 55% to 85% are seen a single time; around an eighth belongs to the top ten. Sequences were derived from PBMCs, sampled after 24 months of ibrutinib treatment. The source of these receptors is a human donor with chronic lymphocytic leukemia. The CDR3 runs from the conserved cysteine through the conserved F or W. D genes are given only for firm matches. Expanded clones get a size class; other rows say once, few or many, or leave the size out.

NA	NA	TRBV4-1	TRBJ1-5	CASSQDRFAQPQHF	TGCGCCAGCAGCCAAGATCGGTTTGCTCAGCCCCAGCATTTT
TRBD2	NA	TRBV11-2	TRBJ2-2	CASSLGLAVNTGELFF	TGTGCCAGCAGCTTGGGACTAGCGGTGAACACCGGGGAGCTGTTTTTT
TRBD2	NA	TRBV19	TRBJ2-1	CASRAGTSVNNEQFF	TGTGCCAGTAGGGCCGGGACTAGCGTTAACAATGAGCAGTTCTTC
NA	few	TRBV7-9	TRBJ2-5	CASSLVTALQETQYF	TGTGCCAGCAGCTTAGTTACAGCACTCCAAGAGACCCAGTACTTC
TRBD2	NA	TRBV5-4	TRBJ2-5	CASSFRLAGSQETQYF	TGTGCCAGCAGCTTTCGTCTAGCGGGATCCCAAGAGACCCAGTACTTC
TRBD1	few	TRBV10-3	TRBJ2-5	CAISDTGTGFTWQYF	TGTGCCATCAGTGACACCGGGACAGGGTTTACGTGGCAGTACTTC
NA	NA	TRBV15	TRBJ2-3	CATSRNRGGTDTQYF	TGTGCCACCAGCAGAAATAGGGGGGGCACAGATACGCAGTATTTT
NA	NA	TRBV15	TRBJ1-3	CATSRDKRGAYVGNTIYF	TGTGCCACCAGCAGAGATAAGCGGGGTGCCTATGTAGGAAACACCATATATTTT
NA	NA	TRBV5-1	TRBJ2-1	CASNLEQSYNEQFF	TGCGCCAGCAACCTGGAACAGAGCTACAATGAGCAGTTCTTC
TRBD1	NA	TRBV10-3	TRBJ1-2	CAISEWTGFYYGYTF	TGTGCCATCAGTGAGTGGACAGGTTTTTACTATGGCTACACCTTC
TRBD2	NA	TRBV7-7	TRBJ2-3	CASSSGTSGSRDTQYF	TGTGCTAGCAGCTCCGGGACTAGCGGGAGCCGGGATACGCAGTATTTT
NA	NA	TRBV27	TRBJ1-2	CASRNTGGNYGYTF	TGTGCCAGCAGAAATACCGGGGGTAATTATGGCTACACCTTC
NA	NA	TRBV19	TRBJ1-2	CASSLSTGLGYTF	TGTGCCAGTTCACTTAGTACAGGACTTGGCTACACCTTC
TRBD1	NA	TRBV5-6	TRBJ1-5	CASSLSPTGRQPQHF	TGTGCCAGCAGCTTAAGCCCGACAGGGCGTCAGCCCCAGCATTTT
NA	once	TRBV5-4	TRBJ2-6	CASSALSGANVLTF	TGTGCCAGCAGCGCTCTATCTGGGGCCAACGTCCTGACTTTC
NA	NA	TRBV19	TRBJ2-1	CASSIWGQDNEQFF	TGTGCCAGTAGTATTTGGGGACAAGACAATGAGCAGTTCTTC
NA	NA	TRBV30	TRBJ1-1	CAWSDRGEAFF	TGTGCCTGGAGCGATCGGGGTGAAGCTTTCTTT
NA	NA	TRBV19	TRBJ2-1	CASSIAGGRVEQFF	TGTGCCAGTAGTATAGCTGGGGGACGCGTTGAGCAGTTCTTC
NA	NA	TRBV15	TRBJ2-2	CATSRPVARGTGELFF	TGTGCCACCAGCAGACCAGTGGCAAGGGGGACCGGGGAGCTGTTTTTT
NA	NA	TRBV6-5	TRBJ2-3	CASSYSVGEDTQYF	TGTGCCAGCAGTTACTCGGTTGGCGAAGATACGCAGTATTTT
TRBD2	NA	TRBV30	TRBJ2-3	CAWARGLAVSTDTQYF	TGTGCCTGGGCTAGAGGGCTAGCGGTCAGCACAGATACGCAGTATTTT